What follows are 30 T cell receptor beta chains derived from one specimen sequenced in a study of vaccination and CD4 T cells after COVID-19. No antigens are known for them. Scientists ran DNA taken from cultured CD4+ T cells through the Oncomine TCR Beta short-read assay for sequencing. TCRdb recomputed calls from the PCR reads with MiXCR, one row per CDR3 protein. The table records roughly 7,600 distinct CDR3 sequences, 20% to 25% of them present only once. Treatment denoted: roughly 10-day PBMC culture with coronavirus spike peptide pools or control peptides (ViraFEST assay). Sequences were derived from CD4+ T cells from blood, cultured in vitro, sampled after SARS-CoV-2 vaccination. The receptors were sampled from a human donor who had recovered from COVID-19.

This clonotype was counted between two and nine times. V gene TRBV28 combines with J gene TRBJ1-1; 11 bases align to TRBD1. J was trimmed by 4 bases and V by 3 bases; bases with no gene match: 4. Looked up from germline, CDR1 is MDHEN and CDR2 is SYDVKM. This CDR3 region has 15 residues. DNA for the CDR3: TGTGCCAGCAGTTTTTCCGGACAGGGGGCCACTGAAGCTTTCTTT. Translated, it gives CASSFSGQGATEAFF. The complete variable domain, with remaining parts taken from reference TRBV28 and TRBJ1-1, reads DVKVTQSSRYLVKRTGEKVFLECVQDMDHENMFWYRQDPGLGLRLIYFSYDVKMKEKGDIPEGYSVSREKKERFSLILESASTNQTSMYLCASSFSGQGATEAFFGQGTRLTVV.

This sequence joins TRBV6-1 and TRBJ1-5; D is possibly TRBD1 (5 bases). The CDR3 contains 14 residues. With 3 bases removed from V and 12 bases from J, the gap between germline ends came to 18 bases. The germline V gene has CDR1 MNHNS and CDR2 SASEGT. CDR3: CASSDSGRLLFQHF. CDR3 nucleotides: TGTGCCAGCAGTGATTCGGGACGCCTACTTTTCCAGCATTTT.

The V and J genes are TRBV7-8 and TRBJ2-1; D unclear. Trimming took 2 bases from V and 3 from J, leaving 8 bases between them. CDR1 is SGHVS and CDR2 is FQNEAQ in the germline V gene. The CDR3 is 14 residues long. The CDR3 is CASSLYPDYNEQFF. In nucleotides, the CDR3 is TGTGCCAGCAGCTTATATCCAGACTACAATGAGCAGTTCTTC. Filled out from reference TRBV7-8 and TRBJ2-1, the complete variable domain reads GAGVSQSPRYKVAKRGQDVALRCDPISGHVSLFWYQQALGQGPEFLTYFQNEAQLDKSGLPSDRFFAERPEGSVSTLKIQRTQQEDSAVYLCASSLYPDYNEQFFGPGTRLTVL.

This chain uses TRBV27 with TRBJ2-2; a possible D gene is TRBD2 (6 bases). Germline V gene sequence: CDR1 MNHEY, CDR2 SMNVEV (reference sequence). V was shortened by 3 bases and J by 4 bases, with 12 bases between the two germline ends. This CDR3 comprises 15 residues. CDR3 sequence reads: CASSLFNGGTGELFF. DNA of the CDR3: TGTGCCAGCAGTTTGTTCAACGGGGGCACCGGGGAGCTGTTTTTT.

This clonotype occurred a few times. This CDR3 is CATRGQGVVDTQYF. Written as DNA, the CDR3 is TGTGCCACCAGAGGACAGGGGGTGGTAGATACGCAGTATTTT. The chain recombines TRBV24-1 with TRBJ2-3, with TRBD1 matching over 10 bases. The germline V gene encodes CDR1 KGHDR and CDR2 SFDVKD. CDR3 size: 14 residues. Trimming removed 7 bases from V and 5 bases from J; junction bases left unmatched: 5.

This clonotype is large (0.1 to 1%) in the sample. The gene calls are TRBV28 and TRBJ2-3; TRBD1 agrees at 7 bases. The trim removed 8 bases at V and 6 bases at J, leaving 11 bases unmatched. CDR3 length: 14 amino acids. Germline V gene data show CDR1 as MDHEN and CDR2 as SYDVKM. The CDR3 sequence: CASDRAGGMDTQYF. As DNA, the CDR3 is TGTGCCAGCGACAGGGCAGGGGGTATGGATACGCAGTATTTT.

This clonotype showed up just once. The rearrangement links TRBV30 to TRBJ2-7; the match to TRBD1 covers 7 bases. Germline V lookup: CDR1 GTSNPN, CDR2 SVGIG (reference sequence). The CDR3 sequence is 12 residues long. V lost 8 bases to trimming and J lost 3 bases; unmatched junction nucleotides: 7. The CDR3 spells CAGTSGGYEQYF. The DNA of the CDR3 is TGTGCCGGAACCTCAGGGGGCTACGAGCAGTACTTC. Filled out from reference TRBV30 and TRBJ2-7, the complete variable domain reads SQTIHQWPATLVQPVGSPLSLECTVEGTSNPNLYWYRQAAGRGLQLLFYSVGIGQISSEVPQNLSASRPQDRQFILSSKKLLLSDSGFYLCAGTSGGYEQYFGPGTRLTVT.

The CDR3 spells CASSSLTLQGRGTDTQYF. CDR3 coding DNA: TGTGCCAGCAGCTCCCTCACCCTACAGGGCCGGGGCACAGATACGCAGTATTTT. The gene calls are TRBV11-3 and TRBJ2-3, with D possibly TRBD1 on 6 matching bases. Germline V gene sequence: CDR1 SGHNT, CDR2 YENEEA. V was trimmed by 4 bases and J by 1 base, leaving 21 bases between them. The CDR3 runs to 18 residues.

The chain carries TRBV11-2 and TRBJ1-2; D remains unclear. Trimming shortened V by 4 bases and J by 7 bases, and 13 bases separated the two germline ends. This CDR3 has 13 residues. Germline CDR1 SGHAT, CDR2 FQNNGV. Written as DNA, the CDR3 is TGTGCCAGCAGCTCCTACGAAGGCGGTGGCTACACCTTC. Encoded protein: CASSSYEGGGYTF.

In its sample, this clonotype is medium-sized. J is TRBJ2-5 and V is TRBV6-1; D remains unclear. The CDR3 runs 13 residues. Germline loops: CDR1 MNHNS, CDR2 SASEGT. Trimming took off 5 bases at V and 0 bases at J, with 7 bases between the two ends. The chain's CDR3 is CASSLDHQETQYF. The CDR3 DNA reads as TGTGCCAGCAGTCTCGACCACCAAGAGACCCAGTACTTC.

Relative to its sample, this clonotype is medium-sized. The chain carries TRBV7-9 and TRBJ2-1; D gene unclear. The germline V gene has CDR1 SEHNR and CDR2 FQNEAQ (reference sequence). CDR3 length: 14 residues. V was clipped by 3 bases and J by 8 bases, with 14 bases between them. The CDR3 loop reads CASSFGPLGDEQFF. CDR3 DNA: TGTGCCAGCAGCTTTGGGCCCTTGGGCGATGAGCAGTTCTTC.

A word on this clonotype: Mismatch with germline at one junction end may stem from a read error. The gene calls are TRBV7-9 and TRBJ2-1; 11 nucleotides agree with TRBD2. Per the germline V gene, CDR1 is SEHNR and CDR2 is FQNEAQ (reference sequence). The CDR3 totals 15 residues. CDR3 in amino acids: CASSLAGGPGNEQFF. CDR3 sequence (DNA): TGTGCCAGCAGTTTAGCGGGGGGGCCGGGCAATGAGCAGTTCTTC. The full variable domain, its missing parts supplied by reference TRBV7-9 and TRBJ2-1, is DTGVSQNPRHKITKRGQNVTFRCDPISEHNRLYWYRQTLGQGPEFLTYFQNEAQLEKSRLLSDRFSAERPKGSFSTLEIQRTEQGDSAMYLCASSLAGGPGNEQFFGPGTRLTVL.

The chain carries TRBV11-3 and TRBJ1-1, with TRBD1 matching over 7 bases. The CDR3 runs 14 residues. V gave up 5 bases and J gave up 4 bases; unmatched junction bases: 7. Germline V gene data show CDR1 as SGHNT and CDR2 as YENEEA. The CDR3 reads CASSLQDRFTEAFF. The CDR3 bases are TGTGCCAGCAGCCTCCAGGACAGGTTCACTGAAGCTTTCTTT.

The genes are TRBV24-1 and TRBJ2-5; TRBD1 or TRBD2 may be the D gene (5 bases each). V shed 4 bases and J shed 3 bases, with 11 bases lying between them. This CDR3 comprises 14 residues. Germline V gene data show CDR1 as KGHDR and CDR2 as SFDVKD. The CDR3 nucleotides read TGTGCCACCAGTGACCCGGGACCGAAAGAGACCCAGTACTTC. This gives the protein CATSDPGPKETQYF.

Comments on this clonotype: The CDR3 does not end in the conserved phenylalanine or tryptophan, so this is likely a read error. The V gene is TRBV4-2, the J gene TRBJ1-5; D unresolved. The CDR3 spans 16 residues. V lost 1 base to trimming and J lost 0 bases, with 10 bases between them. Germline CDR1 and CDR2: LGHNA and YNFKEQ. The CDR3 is CASSQGRWNSNQPQHL. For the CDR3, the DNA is TGTGCCAGCAGCCAAGGAAGGTGGAATAGCAATCAGCCCCAGCATCTT.

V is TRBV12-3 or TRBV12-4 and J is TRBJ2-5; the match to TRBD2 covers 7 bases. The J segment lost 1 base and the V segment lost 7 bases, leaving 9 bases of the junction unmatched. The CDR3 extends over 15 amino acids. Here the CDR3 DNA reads TGTGCCAGCATTCGGGGGGAGGGCCCCCAAGAGACCCAGTACTTC. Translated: CASIRGEGPQETQYF.

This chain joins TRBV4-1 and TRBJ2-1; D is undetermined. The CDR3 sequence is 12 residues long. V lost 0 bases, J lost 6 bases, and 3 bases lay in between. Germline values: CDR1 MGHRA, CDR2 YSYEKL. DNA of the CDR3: TGCGCCAGCAGCCAAGAAGGCAATGAGCAGTTCTTC. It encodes CASSQEGNEQFF.

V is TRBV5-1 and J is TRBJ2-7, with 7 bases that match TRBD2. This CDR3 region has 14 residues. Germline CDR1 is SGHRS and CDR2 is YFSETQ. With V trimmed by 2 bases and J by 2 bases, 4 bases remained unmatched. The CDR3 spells CASSFLGGAYEQYF. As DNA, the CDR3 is TGCGCCAGCAGCTTCTTGGGAGGGGCCTACGAGCAGTACTTC.

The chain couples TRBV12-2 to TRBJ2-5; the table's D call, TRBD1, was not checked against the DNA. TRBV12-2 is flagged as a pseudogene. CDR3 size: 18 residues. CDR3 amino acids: CASRLVSGAGTGEETQYF. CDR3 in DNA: TGTGCAAGTCGCTTAGTATCGGGAGCCGGGACAGGGGAAGAGACCCAGTACTTC.

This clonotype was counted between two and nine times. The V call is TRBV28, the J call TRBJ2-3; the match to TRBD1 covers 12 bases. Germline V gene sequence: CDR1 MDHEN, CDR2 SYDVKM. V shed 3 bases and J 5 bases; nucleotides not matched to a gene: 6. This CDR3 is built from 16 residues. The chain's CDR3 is CASSLIGTGGQDTQYF. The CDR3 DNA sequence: TGTGCCAGCAGTTTGATCGGGACAGGGGGCCAAGATACGCAGTATTTT.

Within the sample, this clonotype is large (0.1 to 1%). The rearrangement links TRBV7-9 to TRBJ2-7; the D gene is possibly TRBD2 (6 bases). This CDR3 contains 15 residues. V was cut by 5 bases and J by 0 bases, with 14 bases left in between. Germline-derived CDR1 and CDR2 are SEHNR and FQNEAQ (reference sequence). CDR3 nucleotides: TGTGCCAGCAGCAAAGGAGGGGCCAGCTCCTACGAGCAGTACTTC. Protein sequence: CASSKGGASSYEQYF.

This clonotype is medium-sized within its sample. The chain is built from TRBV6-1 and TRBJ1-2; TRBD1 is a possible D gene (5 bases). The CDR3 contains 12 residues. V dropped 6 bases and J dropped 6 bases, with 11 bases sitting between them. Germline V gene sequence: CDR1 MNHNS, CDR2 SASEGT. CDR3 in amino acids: CASRDPGDGYTF. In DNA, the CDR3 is TGTGCCAGCAGGGACCCGGGGGATGGCTACACCTTC.

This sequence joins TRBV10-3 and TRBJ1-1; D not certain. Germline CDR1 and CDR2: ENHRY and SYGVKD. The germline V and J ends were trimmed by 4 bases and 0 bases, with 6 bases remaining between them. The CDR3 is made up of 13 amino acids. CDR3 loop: CAISGHLNTEAFF. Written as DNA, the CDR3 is TGTGCCATCAGTGGACACTTGAACACTGAAGCTTTCTTT.

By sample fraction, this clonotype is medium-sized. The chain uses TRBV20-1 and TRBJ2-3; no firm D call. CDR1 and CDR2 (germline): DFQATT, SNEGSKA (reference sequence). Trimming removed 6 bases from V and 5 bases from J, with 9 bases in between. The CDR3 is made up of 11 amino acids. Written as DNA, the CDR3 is TGCAGTGCACTCCTGGGAGATACGCAGTATTTT. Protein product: CSALLGDTQYF.

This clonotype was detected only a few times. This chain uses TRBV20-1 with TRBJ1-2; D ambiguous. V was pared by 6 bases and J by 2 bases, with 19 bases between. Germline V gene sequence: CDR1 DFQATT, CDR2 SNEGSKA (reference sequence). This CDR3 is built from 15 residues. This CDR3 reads CSAPDPARQNYGYTF. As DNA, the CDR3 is TGCAGTGCCCCTGATCCGGCCAGGCAGAACTATGGCTACACCTTC.

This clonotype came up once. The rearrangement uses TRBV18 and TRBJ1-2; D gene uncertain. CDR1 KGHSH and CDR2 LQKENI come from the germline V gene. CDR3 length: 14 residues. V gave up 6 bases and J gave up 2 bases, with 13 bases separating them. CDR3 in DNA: TGTGCCAGCTCGCCTCCCTTCGGGAACTATGGCTACACCTTC. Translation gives CASSPPFGNYGYTF. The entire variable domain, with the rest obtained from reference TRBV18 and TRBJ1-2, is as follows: NAGVMQNPRHLVRRRGQEARLRCSPMKGHSHVYWYRQLPEEGLKFMVYLQKENIIDESGMPKERFSAEFPKEGPSILRIQQVVRGDSAAYFCASSPPFGNYGYTFGSGTRLTVV.

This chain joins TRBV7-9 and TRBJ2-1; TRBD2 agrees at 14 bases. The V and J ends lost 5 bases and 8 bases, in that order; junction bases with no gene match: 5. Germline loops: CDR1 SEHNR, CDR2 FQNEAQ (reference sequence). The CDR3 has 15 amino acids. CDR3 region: CASSTGTSGGYEQFF. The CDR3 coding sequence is TGTGCCAGCAGCACCGGGACTAGCGGGGGCTATGAGCAGTTCTTC. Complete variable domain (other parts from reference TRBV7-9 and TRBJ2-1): DTGVSQNPRHKITKRGQNVTFRCDPISEHNRLYWYRQTLGQGPEFLTYFQNEAQLEKSRLLSDRFSAERPKGSFSTLEIQRTEQGDSAMYLCASSTGTSGGYEQFFGPGTRLTVL.

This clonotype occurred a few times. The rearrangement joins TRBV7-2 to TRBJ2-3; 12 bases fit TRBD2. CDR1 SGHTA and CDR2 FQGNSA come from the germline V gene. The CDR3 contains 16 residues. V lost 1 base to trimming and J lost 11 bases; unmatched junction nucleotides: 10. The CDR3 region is CASSLDQGLAGGRQYF. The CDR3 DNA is TGTGCCAGCAGCTTAGATCAGGGCCTAGCGGGAGGGCGGCAGTATTTT.

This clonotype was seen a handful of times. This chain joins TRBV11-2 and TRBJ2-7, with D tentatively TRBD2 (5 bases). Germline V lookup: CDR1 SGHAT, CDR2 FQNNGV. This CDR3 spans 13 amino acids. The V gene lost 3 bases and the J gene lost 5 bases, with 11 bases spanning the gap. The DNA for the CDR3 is TGTGCCAGCAGCTTTGGAGGATATGACGAGCAGTACTTC. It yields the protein CASSFGGYDEQYF.

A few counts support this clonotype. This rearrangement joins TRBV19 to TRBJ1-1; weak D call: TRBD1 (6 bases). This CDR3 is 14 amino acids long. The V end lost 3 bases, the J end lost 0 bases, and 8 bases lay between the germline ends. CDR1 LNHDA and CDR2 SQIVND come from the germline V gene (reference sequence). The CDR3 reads CASSMGTLNTEAFF. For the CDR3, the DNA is TGTGCCAGTAGTATGGGGACACTGAACACTGAAGCTTTCTTT.